This T cell receptor beta chain was profiled in a study of T cell responses to AZD1222 COVID-19 vaccine. Looking at the study overall: Samples with a second dose at about 4 or about 12 weeks were pooled together. Study outcomes and limitations: Just 5 or 6 AZD1222 recipients tested seropositive at baseline. The CD4 TCRs associated with vaccination extended across spike and predominated at 160-218 and 743-854. Donors, mostly white British, included more females; clonal diversity was possibly underestimated.

Here immunoSEQ multiplex PCR was the method, and the copy in TCRdb shows in-frame clones only, minus some. The table includes about 100,000 clones, approximately 88% detected once. Germline CDR1 and CDR2: GTSNPN and SVGIG (reference sequence). Trimming took 7 bases from V and 0 from J, leaving 13 bases between them. The CDR3 is 13 residues long. Comment on this clone: Its antigen is undetermined.

Sequenced material: peripheral blood, taken on day 0 of AZD1222 vaccination. This clonotype was sampled from an adult in good health. The J gene is TRBJ2-7, the V gene TRBV30, with a possible D match to TRBD2 (6 bases). The CDR3 sequence: CASLKTSSYEQYF. Here the CDR3 DNA reads TGTGCCTCCTTGAAGACTAGCTCCTACGAGCAGTACTTC.